This T cell receptor beta chain was sequenced for a study of shared clonotypes between healthy human individuals. CD45RO negativity and positive selection for CCR7 defined naive CD8 cells, a population that excluded terminally differentiated effector memory CD45RA+ cells. The data were produced by immunoSEQ multiplex PCR, yet TCRdb's version contains in-frame clones alone and is incomplete. The sample records roughly 890,000 clones, 80% to 95% being singletons. The V end lost 7 bases, the J end lost 0 bases, and 12 bases lay between the germline ends. The CDR3 is 15 amino acids. CDR1 is MDHEN and CDR2 is SYDVKM in the germline V gene.

The source material was naive CD8+ T cells sorted from blood. This TCR was recovered from a young man in good health. The genes are TRBV28 and TRBJ2-2; no clear D. The CDR3 region is CASNAEIANTGELFF. CDR3 in DNA: TGTGCCAGCAACGCGGAGATCGCGAACACCGGGGAGCTGTTTTTT.